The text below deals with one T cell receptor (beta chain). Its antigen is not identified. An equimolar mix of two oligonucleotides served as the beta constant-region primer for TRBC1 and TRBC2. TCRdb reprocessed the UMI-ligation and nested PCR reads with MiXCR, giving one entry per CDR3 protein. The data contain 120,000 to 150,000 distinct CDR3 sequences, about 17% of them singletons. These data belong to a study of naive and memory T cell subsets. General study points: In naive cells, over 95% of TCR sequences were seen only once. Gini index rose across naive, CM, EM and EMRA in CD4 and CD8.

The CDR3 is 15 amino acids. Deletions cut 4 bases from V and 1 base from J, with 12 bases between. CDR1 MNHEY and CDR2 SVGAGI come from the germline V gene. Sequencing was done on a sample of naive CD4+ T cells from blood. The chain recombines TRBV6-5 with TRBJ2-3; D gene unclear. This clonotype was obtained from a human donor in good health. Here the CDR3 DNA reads TGTGCCAGCAGTTCATCCTATAGTCGCACAGATACGCAGTATTTT. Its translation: CASSSSYSRTDTQYF.